This TCR beta chain emerged from a study of Ad26.COV2.S vaccination and SARS-CoV-2 variants (dated by TCRdb to the early 2020s). Describing the broader study: Donors in the vaccine arm were drawn from COV1001, a phase I-IIa trial of Ad26.COV2.S in healthy adults that was multicentre, randomized, double-blind and placebo-controlled. Ad26.COV2.S was administered intramuscularly at a dose of 5x10^10 or 1x10^11 viral particles, either as one shot or as two shots given 56 days apart. TCRbeta repertoire sequencing was used to assess the specificity and breadth of SARS-CoV-2-reactive T cell receptors after Ad26.COV2.S vaccination. Blinding of investigators to trial group allocation was maintained during experiments and outcome assessment. Participants in the trial were split at random into five groups of five each, receiving low-dose or high-dose Ad26.COV2.S once or twice, or else placebo on both occasions. A total of about 30 samples were included in the TCR-sequenced set, comprising about 20 Ad26.COV2.S vaccine recipients, 5 placebo recipients and 8 SARS-CoV-2 convalescent individuals. The investigation overall reported the following: The study was not powered to compare responses between vaccine doses or regimens. Vaccine and placebo recipients had similar non-spike TCR breadth, a finding consistent with the vaccine containing only spike. Higher spike-specific TCR breadth was observed in Ad26.COV2.S recipients than in placebo recipients (P = 0.0014). The authors noted that the TCR breadth and depth analyses may have underestimated total T cell responses. After vaccination, spike-specific CD8+ and CD4+ T cell responses were reported to show substantial breadth.

Comments on this clone: Its target antigen remains unknown. No base-level quality is on record; no much larger clone is a single base apart.

The sample's treatment or condition label is to be understood as: 15 to 20 received Ad26.COV2.S at low or high dose, single or two shots; 5 received placebo; per-sample allocation not given. For vaccine and placebo recipients, the sequenced repertoires came from samples collected on day 63 after the first injection. In Cohort 1b, 25 adults aged 18-55 years were enrolled at a single site in Boston, USA, between 29 July and 7 August 2020. Ad26.COV2.S consisted of a replication-incompetent adenovirus type 26 vector by which a prefusion-stabilized SARS-CoV-2 spike protein from the original Wuhan strain was expressed. The cysteine opens and the phenylalanine closes a CDR3 of 19 amino acids. Just CDR3 DNA is preserved here, 57 bases in frame from base 1. TCRbeta CDR3 regions were sequenced with the immunoSEQ Assay. After extraction, genomic DNA underwent amplification by bias-controlled multiplex PCR, followed by high-throughput sequencing. In the authors' own workflow: To quantify the absolute abundance of every unique TCRbeta CDR3 region, sequences were collapsed and filtered. T cell fraction was estimated by normalization of TCRbeta template counts to usable DNA, with usable DNA being measured through amplification of reference genes present in all nucleated cells. Repertoire TCRs were annotated as SARS-CoV-2-specific by exact matching of V gene, CDR3 amino acid sequence and J gene to a known reactive TCR set. The reference SARS-CoV-2 TCR set was derived from MIRA and filtered for enrichment in COVID-19-positive ImmuneCODE repertoires, a step that removed public or cross-reactive TCRs. Drawing on the MIRA antigens, annotated TCRs were analysed further at the level of specific ORF or position within ORF. Breadth was defined as the number of annotated unique rearrangements divided by the total number of unique productive rearrangements, and depth was defined as the summed frequency of the annotated unique rearrangements. Two-sided Wilcoxon rank-sum tests were used to compare TCR breadth between groups. TCRdb holds this immuneACCESS table with in-frame rearrangements only. Some clones are missing; in checked studies, unresolved V genes explain under half, and the rest has no known cause. The D gene and trimming were derived from the DNA, and the V and J assignments and clone size from that table. The sample contains hundreds of thousands of clones, roughly 90% of them found a single time. Together, the top ten hold around 1.7% of the sample.

The sequence came from a person between 18 and 65 years old who received the Ad26.COV2.S COVID-19 vaccine or a placebo. This chain joins TRBV21-1 to TRBJ2-5; the table names TRBD2, a call not compared with the DNA. TRBV21-1 is annotated as a pseudogene. Sample: peripheral blood, taken in a trial of Ad26.COV2.S vaccine versus placebo. This receptor carries the CDR3 CASSKDGGLGLYSQETQYF. In nucleotides, the sequence is TGTGCCAGCAGCAAAGACGGGGGACTCGGGCTTTATTCACAAGAGACCCAGTACTTC.